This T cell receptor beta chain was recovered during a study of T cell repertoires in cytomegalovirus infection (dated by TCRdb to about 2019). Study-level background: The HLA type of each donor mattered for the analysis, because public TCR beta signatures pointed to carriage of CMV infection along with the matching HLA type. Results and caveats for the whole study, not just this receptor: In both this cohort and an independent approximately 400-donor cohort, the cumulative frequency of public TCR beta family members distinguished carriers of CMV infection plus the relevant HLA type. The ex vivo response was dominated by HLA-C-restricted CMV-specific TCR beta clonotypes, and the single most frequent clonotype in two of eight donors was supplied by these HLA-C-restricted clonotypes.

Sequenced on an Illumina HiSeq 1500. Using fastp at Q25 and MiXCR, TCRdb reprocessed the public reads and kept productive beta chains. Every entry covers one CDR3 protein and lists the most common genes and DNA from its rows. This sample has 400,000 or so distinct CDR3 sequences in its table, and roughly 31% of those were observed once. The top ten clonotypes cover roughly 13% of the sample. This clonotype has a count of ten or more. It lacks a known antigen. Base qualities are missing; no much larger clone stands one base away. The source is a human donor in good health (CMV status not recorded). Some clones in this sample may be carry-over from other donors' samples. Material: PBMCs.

The CDR3 protein: CASTNGFGRRAGANTGELFF. The DNA is as follows: TGTGCCAGCACCAACGGGTTCGGTCGTCGTGCGGGGGCGAACACCGGGGAGCTGTTTTTT. The rearrangement joined TRBV6-5 to TRBJ2-2, with 7 junctional bases fitting TRBD2. The germline V gene yields MNHEY for CDR1 and SVGAGI for CDR2. From V the trimming removes 7 bases and from J it removes 0 bases, while the gene matches leave 20 bases of the junction unaccounted for. Taken from cysteine to phenylalanine, the CDR3 has 20 residues. CDR3 DNA only is kept here, 60 bases in frame from base 1.